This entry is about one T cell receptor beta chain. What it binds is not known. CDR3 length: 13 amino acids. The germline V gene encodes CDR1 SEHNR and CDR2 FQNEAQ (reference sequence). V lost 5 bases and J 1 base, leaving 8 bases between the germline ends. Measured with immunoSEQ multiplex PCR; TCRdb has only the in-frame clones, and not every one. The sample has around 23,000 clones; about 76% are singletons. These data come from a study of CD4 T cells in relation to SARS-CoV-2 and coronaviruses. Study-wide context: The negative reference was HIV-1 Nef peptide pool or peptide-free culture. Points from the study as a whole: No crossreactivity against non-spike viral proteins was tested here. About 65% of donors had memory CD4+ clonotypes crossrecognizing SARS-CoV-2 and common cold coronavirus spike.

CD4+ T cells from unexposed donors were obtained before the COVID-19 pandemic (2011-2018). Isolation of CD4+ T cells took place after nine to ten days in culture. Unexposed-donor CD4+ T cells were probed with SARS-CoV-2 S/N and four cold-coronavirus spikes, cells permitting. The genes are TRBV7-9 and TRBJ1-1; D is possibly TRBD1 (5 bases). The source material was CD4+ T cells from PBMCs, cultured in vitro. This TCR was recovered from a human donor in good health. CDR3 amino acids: CASSIQENTEAFF. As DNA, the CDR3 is TGTGCCAGCAGCATACAGGAGAACACTGAAGCTTTCTTT.